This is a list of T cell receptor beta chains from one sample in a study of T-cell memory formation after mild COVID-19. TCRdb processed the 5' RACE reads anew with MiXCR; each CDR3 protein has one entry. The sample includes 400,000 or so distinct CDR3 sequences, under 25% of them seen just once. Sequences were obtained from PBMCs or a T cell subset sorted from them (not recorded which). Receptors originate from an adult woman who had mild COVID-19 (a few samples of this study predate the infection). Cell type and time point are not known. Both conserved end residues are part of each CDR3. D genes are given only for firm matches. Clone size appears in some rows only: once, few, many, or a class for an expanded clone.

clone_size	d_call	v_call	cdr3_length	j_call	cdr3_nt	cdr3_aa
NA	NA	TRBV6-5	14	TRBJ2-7	TGTGCCAGCAGTTCTGAGGAGGGGGCATTCGAGCAGTACTTC	CASSSEEGAFEQYF
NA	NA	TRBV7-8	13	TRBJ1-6	TGTGCCAGCAGCTTAGAATCACGATCACCCCTCCACTTT	CASSLESRSPLHF
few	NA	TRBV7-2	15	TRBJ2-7	TGTGCCAGCAGCACCGGGGGCCCAGGACCCTACGAGCAGTACTTC	CASSTGGPGPYEQYF
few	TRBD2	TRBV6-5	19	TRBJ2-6	TGTGCCAGCAGTTCCCTACTAGCGGGAGGACACTCTGGGGCCAACGTCCTGACTTTC	CASSSLLAGGHSGANVLTF
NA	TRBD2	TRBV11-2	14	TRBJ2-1	TGTGCCAGCAGCACTAGCGGGAGTGGGAATGAGCAGTTCTTC	CASSTSGSGNEQFF
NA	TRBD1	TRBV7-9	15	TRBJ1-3	TGTGCCAGCAGCTCCACAGGGGGCGTAGGAAACACCATATATTTT	CASSSTGGVGNTIYF
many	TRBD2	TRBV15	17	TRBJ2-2	TGTGCCACCAGCAGTAGCGGGGGCGTTTTTTTTAGCGGGGAGCTGTTTTTT	CATSSSGGVFFSGELFF
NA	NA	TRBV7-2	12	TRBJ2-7	TGTGCCAGCAGCTTATCCCGGCCCGAGCAGTACTTC	CASSLSRPEQYF
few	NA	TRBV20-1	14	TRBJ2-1	TGCAGTGCTAGATCTAGCAGGATCATAAATGAGCAGTTCTTC	CSARSSRIINEQFF
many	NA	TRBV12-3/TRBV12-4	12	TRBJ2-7	TGTGCCAGCAGTGCACTGTGGGGCGAGCAGTACTTC	CASSALWGEQYF
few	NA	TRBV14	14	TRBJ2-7	TGTGCCAGCAGCCACGGACTGGGGACCTACGAGCAGTACTTC	CASSHGLGTYEQYF
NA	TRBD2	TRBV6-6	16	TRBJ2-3	TGTGCCAGCAGCCTCCGCACCGGGACTAGCGGGAGTTTAAAGTATTTT	CASSLRTGTSGSLKYF
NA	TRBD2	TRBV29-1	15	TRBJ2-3	TGCAGCGTCCCCGGGACTAGCGGGAGCCGGGGTACGCAGTATTTT	CSVPGTSGSRGTQYF
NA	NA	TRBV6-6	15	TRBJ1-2	TGTGCCAGCAGCCCCGCGACCCAAGGGCCTCATGGCTACACCTTC	CASSPATQGPHGYTF
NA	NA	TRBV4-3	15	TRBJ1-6	TGCGCCAGCAGCCGCGAGGAAGGAAATAATTCACCCCTCCACTTT	CASSREEGNNSPLHF
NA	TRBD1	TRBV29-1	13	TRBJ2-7	TGCAGCGTTGTTCGGACAGGGGGAGGCGAGCAGTACTTC	CSVVRTGGGEQYF
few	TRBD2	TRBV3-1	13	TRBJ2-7	TGTGCCACCCTTAGCGGGACTTCCTACGAGCAGTACTTC	CATLSGTSYEQYF
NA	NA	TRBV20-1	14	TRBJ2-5	TGCAGTGCTAGAGCAGGTCATTTCCAAGAGACCCAGTACTTC	CSARAGHFQETQYF
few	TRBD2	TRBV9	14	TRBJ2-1	TGTGCCAGCAGCGACGGGGGGGCCTACAATGAGCAGTTCTTC	CASSDGGAYNEQFF
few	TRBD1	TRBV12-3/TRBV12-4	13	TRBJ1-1	TGTGCCAGCAGCCGCAGACAGGGGATTGAAGCTTTCTTT	CASSRRQGIEAFF
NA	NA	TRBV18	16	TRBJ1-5	TGTGCCAGCTCACCACTGAGGGAATGGGGCAATCAGCCCCAGCATTTT	CASSPLREWGNQPQHF
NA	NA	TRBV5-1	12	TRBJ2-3	TGCGCCAGCAGCATACACTGGAATACGCAGTATTTT	CASSIHWNTQYF
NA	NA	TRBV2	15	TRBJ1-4	TGTGCCAGCAGTTGGGCTGACAGCACTAATGAAAAACTGTTTTTT	CASSWADSTNEKLFF
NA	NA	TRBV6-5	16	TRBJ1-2	TGTGCCAGCAGTTATGGGCAGGGAGGTGTGCTATATGGCTACACCTTC	CASSYGQGGVLYGYTF
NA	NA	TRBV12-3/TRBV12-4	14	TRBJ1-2	TGTGCCAGCAGTTTAGAGGCAGGGCTGGAAGGCTACACCTTC	CASSLEAGLEGYTF
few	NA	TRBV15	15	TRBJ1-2	TGTGCCACCAGTCCGACCCCAGGATTGACCTATGGCTACACCTTC	CATSPTPGLTYGYTF
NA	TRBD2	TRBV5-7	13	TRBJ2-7	TGTGCCAGCAGCCGAGAGCGGGGGTCCGAGCAGTACTTC	CASSRERGSEQYF
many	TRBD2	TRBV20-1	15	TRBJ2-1	TGCAGTGCTCTTAGACTAGCGGGAGGGCCAAATGAGCAGTTCTTC	CSALRLAGGPNEQFF
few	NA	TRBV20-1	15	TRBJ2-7	TGCAGTGCCATCTTGCCGATCGGGAGATCCTACGAGCAGTACTTC	CSAILPIGRSYEQYF
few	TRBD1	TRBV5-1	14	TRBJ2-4	TGCGCCAGCAGCCCCGGGACAGGGACCGACATTCAGTACTTC	CASSPGTGTDIQYF
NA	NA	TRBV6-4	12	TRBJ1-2	TGTGCCAGCAGTGACGGCCACTATGGCTACACCTTC	CASSDGHYGYTF
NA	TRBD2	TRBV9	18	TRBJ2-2	TGTGCCAGCAGCTCGGGACTAGCGGGAATCCCACGGGGCGGGGAGCTGTTTTTT	CASSSGLAGIPRGGELFF
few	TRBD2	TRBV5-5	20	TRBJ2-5	TGTGCCAGCAGCAGTTACGGACTAGCGGGAGGGCCGTCTCTTCAGGAGACCCAGTACTTC	CASSSYGLAGGPSLQETQYF
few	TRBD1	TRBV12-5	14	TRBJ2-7	TGTGCTAGTGGACGACAGGGGAGCTCCTACGAGCAGTACTTC	CASGRQGSSYEQYF
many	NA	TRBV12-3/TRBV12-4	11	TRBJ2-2	TGTGCCAGCAGCTCGACAGGGGAGCTGTTTTTT	CASSSTGELFF
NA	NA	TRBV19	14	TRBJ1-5	TGTGCCAGTAGAGACGGATCTAGCAATCAGCCCCAGCATTTT	CASRDGSSNQPQHF
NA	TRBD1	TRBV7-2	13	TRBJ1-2	TGTGCCAGCAGCTTACAGGCAGGGGGAGGCTACACCTTC	CASSLQAGGGYTF
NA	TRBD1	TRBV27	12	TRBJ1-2	TGTGCCAGTCGGGACAGGGGGCTTCGGGGGTATTTC	CASRDRGLRGYF
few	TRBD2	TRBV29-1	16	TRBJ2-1	TGCAGCGTTGAAGATCAAGGCGGGAGGGCTTACAATGAGCAGTTCTTC	CSVEDQGGRAYNEQFF
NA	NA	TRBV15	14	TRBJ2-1	TGTGCCACCGTTCCTAGCGCTCCCTACAATGAGCAGTTCTTC	CATVPSAPYNEQFF
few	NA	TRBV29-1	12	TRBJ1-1	TGCAGCGTTGGCGGGGGGAGGTTGGCTGCTTTCTTT	CSVGGGRLAAFF